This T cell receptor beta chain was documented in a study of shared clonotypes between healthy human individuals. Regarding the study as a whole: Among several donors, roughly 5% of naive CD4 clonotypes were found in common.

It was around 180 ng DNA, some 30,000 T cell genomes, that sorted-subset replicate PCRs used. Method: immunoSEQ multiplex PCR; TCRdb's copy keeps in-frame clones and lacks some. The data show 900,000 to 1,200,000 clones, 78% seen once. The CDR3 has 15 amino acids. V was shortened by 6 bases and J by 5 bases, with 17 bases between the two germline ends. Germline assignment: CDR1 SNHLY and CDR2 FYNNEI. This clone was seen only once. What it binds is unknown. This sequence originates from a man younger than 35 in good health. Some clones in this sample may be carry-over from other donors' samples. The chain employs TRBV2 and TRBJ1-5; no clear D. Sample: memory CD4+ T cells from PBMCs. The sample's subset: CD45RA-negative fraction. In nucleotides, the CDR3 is TGTGCCAGCAGGTACAAGGAAGGGTTTGATCAGCCCCAGCATTTT. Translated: CASRYKEGFDQPQHF.